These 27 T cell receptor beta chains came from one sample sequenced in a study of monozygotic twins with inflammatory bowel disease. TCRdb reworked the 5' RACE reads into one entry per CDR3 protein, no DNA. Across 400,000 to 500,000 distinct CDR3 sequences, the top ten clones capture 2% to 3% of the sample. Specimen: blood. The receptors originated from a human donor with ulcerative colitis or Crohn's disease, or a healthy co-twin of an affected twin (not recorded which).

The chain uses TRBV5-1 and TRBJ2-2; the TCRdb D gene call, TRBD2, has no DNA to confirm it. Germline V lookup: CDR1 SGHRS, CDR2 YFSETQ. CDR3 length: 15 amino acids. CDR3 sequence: CASSPREINTGELFF.

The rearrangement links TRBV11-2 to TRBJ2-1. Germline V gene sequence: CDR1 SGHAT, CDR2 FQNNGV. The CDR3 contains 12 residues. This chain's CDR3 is CASSLGTDEQFF.

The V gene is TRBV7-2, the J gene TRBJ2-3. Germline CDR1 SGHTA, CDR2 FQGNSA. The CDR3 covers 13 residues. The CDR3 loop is CASSSTIAEAQYF.

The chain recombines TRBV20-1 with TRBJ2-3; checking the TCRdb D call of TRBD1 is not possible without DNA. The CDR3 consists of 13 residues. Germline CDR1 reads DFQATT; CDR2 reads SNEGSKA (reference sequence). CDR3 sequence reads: CSGQGVQADTQYF.

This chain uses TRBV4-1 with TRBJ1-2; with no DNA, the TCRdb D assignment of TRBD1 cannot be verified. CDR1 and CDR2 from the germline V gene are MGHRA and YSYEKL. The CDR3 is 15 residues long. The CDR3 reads CASTDDVDRAYGYTF.

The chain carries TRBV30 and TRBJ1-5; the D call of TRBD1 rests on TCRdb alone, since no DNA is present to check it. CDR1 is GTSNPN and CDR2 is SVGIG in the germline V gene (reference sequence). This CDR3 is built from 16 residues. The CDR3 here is CAWSVRVGAYNQPQHF.

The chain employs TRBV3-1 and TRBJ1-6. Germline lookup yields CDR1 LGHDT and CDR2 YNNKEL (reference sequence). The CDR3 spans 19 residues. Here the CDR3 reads CASSQVRGKYRLDNSPLHF.

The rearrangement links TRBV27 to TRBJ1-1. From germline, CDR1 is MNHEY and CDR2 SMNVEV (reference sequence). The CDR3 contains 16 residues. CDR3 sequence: CASSFRALSLETEAFF.

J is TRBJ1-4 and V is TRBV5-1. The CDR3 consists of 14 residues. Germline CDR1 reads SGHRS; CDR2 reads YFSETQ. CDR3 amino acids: CASKSGLSNEKLFF.

The CDR3 sequence: CASSQDLGAGEMWQPQHF. The chain has TRBV14 and TRBJ1-5; TCRdb's D call of TRBD1 is untestable without DNA. Germline V lookup: CDR1 SGHDN, CDR2 FVKESK. The CDR3 contains 18 residues. Full variable domain (missing parts from reference TRBV14 and TRBJ1-5): EAGVTQFPSHSVIEKGQTVTLRCDPISGHDNLYWYRRVMGKEIKFLLHFVKESKQDESGMPNNRFLAERTGGTYSTLKVQPAELEDSGVYFCASSQDLGAGEMWQPQHFGDGTRLSIL.

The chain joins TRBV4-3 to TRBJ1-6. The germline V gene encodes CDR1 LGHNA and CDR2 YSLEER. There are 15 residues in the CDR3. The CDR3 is CASSQGPTTNSPLHF.

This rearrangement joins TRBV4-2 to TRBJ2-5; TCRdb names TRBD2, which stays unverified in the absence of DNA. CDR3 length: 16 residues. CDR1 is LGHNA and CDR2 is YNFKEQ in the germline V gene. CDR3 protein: CASSQEGLKSGETQYF.

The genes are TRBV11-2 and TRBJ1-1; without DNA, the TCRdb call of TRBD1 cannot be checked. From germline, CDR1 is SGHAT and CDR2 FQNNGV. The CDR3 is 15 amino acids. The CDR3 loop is CASSYFGAMNTEAFF. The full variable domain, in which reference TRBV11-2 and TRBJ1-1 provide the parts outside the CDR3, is EAGVAQSPRYKIIEKRQSVAFWCNPISGHATLYWYQQILGQGPKLLIQFQNNGVVDDSQLPKDRFSAERLKGVDSTLKIQPAKLEDSAVYLCASSYFGAMNTEAFFGQGTRLTVV.

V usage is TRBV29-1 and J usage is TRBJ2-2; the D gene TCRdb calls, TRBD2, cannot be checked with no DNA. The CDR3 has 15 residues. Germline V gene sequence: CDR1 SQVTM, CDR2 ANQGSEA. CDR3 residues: CSVDGSTEGTGELFF.

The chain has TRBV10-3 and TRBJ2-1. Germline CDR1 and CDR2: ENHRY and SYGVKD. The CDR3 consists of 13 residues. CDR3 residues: CAISREQYNEQFF.

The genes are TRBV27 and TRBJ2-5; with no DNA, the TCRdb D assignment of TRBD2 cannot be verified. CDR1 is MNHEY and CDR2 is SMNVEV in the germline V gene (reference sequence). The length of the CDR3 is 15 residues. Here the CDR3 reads CASSAAGTSGETQYF.

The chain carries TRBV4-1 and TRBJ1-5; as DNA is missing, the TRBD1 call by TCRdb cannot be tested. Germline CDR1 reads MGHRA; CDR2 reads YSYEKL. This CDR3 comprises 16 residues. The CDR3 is CASSQGLGGSNQPQHF.

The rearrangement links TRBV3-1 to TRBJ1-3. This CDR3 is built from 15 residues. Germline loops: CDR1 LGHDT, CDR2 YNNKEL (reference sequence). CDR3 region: CASSIRTAEGNTIYF.

The CDR3 region is CASSQVPGYEQYF. The rearrangement joins TRBV3-1 to TRBJ2-7. The CDR3 extends over 13 amino acids. Germline V lookup: CDR1 LGHDT, CDR2 YNNKEL (reference sequence).

The CDR3 region is CATSDPGQGAGELFF. V and J are TRBV24-1 and TRBJ2-2; the D gene TCRdb calls, TRBD1, cannot be checked with no DNA. The CDR3 consists of 15 residues. Germline lookup yields CDR1 KGHDR and CDR2 SFDVKD.

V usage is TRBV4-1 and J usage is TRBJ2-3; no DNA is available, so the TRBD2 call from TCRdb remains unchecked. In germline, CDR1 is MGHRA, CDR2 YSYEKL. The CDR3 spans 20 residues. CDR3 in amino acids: CASSQDRLAGRASYTDTQYF.

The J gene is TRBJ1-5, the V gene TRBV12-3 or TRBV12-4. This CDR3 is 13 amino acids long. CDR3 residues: CASRKNRDQPQHF.

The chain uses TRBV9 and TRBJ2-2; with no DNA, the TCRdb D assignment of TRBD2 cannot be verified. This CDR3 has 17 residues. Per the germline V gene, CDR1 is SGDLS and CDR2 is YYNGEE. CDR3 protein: CASTGTSGGGDTGELFF.

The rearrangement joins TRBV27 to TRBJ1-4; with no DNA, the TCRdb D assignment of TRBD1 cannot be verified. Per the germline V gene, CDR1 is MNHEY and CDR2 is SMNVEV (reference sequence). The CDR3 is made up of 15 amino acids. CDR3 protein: CARDAPPVNNEKLFF.

This CDR3 is CASSIGAQDRGEETQYF. The chain couples TRBV19 to TRBJ2-5; with no DNA, the TCRdb D assignment of TRBD1 cannot be verified. CDR1 and CDR2 from the germline V gene are LNHDA and SQIVND (reference sequence). This CDR3 is built from 17 residues.

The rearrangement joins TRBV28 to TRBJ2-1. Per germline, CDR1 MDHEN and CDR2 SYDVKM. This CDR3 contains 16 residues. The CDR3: CASSTYRRTIYNEQFF.

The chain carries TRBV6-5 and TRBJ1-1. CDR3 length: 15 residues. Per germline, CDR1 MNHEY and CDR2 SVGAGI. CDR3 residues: CASSYSSGMNTEAFF.